This TCR beta chain is drawn from a study of cytotoxic CD8 clonotypes in ibrutinib-treated CLL. Study findings and constraints: Clonality went higher at ibrutinib response and then dropped back toward baseline at progression.

Sequencing used immunoSEQ multiplex PCR; TCRdb keeps in-frame clones, though not all of them. Of 120,000 to 150,000 clones in the sample, around 90% were seen once. V lost 1 base, J lost 0 bases, and 8 bases lay in between. CDR1 and CDR2 (germline): SGHRS, YFSETQ. This CDR3 has 15 amino acids. Comments on this clone: What it recognizes is unknown.

The rearrangement links TRBV5-1 to TRBJ1-5; D call uncertain. Sequencing used PBMCs, obtained after 12 months of ibrutinib treatment. The TCR sequence derives from a human donor with chronic lymphocytic leukemia. The CDR3 bases are TGCGCCAGCAGCTTGTATCCGGATAGCAATCAGCCCCAGCATTTT. Translating it yields CASSLYPDSNQPQHF.